The 22 T cell receptor beta chains below come from one sample, sequenced in a study of monozygotic twins with inflammatory bowel disease. Using the 5' RACE reads, TCRdb records one entry per CDR3 protein without DNA. This sample's clone table lists 400,000 or so distinct CDR3 sequences. What was sequenced was blood. The receptors here all came from a human donor with ulcerative colitis or Crohn's disease, or a healthy co-twin of an affected twin (not recorded which).

The chain uses TRBV25-1 and TRBJ1-6; TCRdb outputs TRBD1, but without DNA this stays unchecked. There are 16 residues in the CDR3. Germline CDR1 is MGHDK and CDR2 is SYGVNS. This CDR3 reads CASSDTQVLDNSPLHF.

This rearrangement joins TRBV7-2 to TRBJ2-5; TCRdb lists TRBD1, though no DNA is available to test this call. Germline CDR1 is SGHTA and CDR2 is FQGNSA. This CDR3 contains 13 residues. The CDR3 sequence is CASRDRGQETQYF.

The CDR3 sequence: CASTPRAFTEAFF. The rearrangement uses TRBV28 and TRBJ1-1; TCRdb picks TRBD1, but there is no DNA to check that call. CDR3 length: 13 residues. CDR1 MDHEN and CDR2 SYDVKM come from the germline V gene.

The chain is built from TRBV15 and TRBJ1-2; TCRdb gives TRBD1 as the D gene, but with no DNA this cannot be confirmed. CDR1 and CDR2 from the germline V gene are LNHNV and YYDKDF (reference sequence). This CDR3 has 14 amino acids. This chain's CDR3 is CATSRDGGREGYTF.

The chain uses TRBV7-8 and TRBJ1-5; lacking DNA, the TRBD1 call made by TCRdb goes unchecked. The length of the CDR3 is 20 residues. Germline lookup yields CDR1 SGHVS and CDR2 FQNEAQ. Here the CDR3 reads CASSLTWTGGPAVSNQPQHF.

The chain links TRBV6-1 to TRBJ1-2. The germline V gene has CDR1 MNHNS and CDR2 SASEGT. The CDR3 has 13 residues. The CDR3 loop is CASHGPMDYGYTF.

The chain joins TRBV4-3 to TRBJ2-1; lacking DNA, the TRBD1 call made by TCRdb goes unchecked. Germline CDR1 reads LGHNA; CDR2 reads YSLEER. The CDR3 is 16 amino acids. The CDR3: CASSQDGAGGMNEQFF.

V is TRBV10-3 and J is TRBJ2-2; TCRdb reports TRBD2, a call that lacks DNA to check it against. This CDR3 comprises 15 residues. The germline gives CDR1 ENHRY, CDR2 SYGVKD. CDR3 sequence: CAISERGGRTGELFF.

The genes are TRBV24-1 and TRBJ1-2. Germline V lookup: CDR1 KGHDR, CDR2 SFDVKD. This CDR3 comprises 13 residues. The CDR3 loop reads CATSDGREDGYTF.

The chain has TRBV5-4 and TRBJ2-1; TCRdb designates TRBD2, a call that cannot be tested without DNA. Germline values: CDR1 SGHNT, CDR2 YYREEE (reference sequence). The CDR3 is made up of 19 amino acids. CDR3 in amino acids: CASSFRVPGLDPTYNEQFF.

This chain uses TRBV4-1 with TRBJ1-1; the D call from TCRdb, TRBD1, cannot be confirmed without DNA. Germline V gene data show CDR1 as MGHRA and CDR2 as YSYEKL. This CDR3 spans 18 amino acids. CDR3: CASSQEWSRAIKGTEAFF.

The rearrangement joins TRBV10-3 to TRBJ1-1; TCRdb calls TRBD1, which cannot be checked without DNA. CDR1 and CDR2 (germline): ENHRY, SYGVKD. The CDR3 consists of 15 residues. The CDR3 loop is CAISADGAMNTEAFF.

This chain connects TRBV2 to TRBJ1-6; TCRdb gives TRBD1 as the D gene, but with no DNA this cannot be confirmed. Germline assignment: CDR1 SNHLY and CDR2 FYNNEI. The CDR3 totals 14 residues. This chain's CDR3 is CASSETGGRSPLHF. The variable domain in full, with the rest retrieved from reference TRBV2 and TRBJ1-6, is EPEVTQTPSHQVTQMGQEVILRCVPISNHLYFYWYRQILGQKVEFLVSFYNNEISEKSEIFDDQFSVERPDGSNFTLKIRSTKLEDSAMYFCASSETGGRSPLHFGNGTRLTVT.

The chain combines TRBV5-4 with TRBJ1-2; no DNA is available, so the TRBD1 call from TCRdb remains unchecked. The CDR3 runs 14 residues. From germline, CDR1 is SGHNT and CDR2 YYREEE (reference sequence). CDR3 residues: CASTRTGSIYGYTF. The full variable domain, in which reference TRBV5-4 and TRBJ1-2 provide the parts outside the CDR3, is ETGVTQSPTHLIKTRGQQVTLRCSSQSGHNTVSWYQQALGQGPQFIFQYYREEENGRGNFPPRFSGLQFPNYSSELNVNALELDDSALYLCASTRTGSIYGYTFGSGTRLTVV.

The chain has TRBV25-1 and TRBJ1-3. This CDR3 has 13 amino acids. Germline-derived CDR1 and CDR2 are MGHDK and SYGVNS. The CDR3 region is CASSQTERNTIYF.

This chain's CDR3 is CASSAPSYLVSDTQYF. The chain carries TRBV2 and TRBJ2-3; TCRdb picks TRBD1, but there is no DNA to check that call. The length of the CDR3 is 16 residues. The germline gives CDR1 SNHLY, CDR2 FYNNEI.

V gene TRBV3-1 combines with J gene TRBJ2-7. CDR3 size: 14 residues. CDR1 and CDR2 from the germline V gene are LGHDT and YNNKEL (reference sequence). CDR3 sequence: CASSQATRTYEQYF.

The V gene is TRBV5-6, the J gene TRBJ2-7; TCRdb's assignment of TRBD1 cannot be checked, as there is no DNA. The CDR3 has 13 residues. Germline values: CDR1 SGHDT, CDR2 YYEEEE. This CDR3 reads CASTRRPLTEQYF. The full variable domain, with the rest looked up from reference TRBV5-6 and TRBJ2-7, is DAGVTQSPTHLIKTRGQQVTLRCSPKSGHDTVSWYQQALGQGPQFIFQYYEEEERQRGNFPDRFSGHQFPNYSSELNVNALLLGDSALYLCASTRRPLTEQYFGPGTRLTVT.

CDR3 in amino acids: CSARDRPSGSDEQFF. This sequence joins TRBV20-1 and TRBJ2-1; TCRdb's D call of TRBD2 is untestable without DNA. Germline CDR1 reads DFQATT; CDR2 reads SNEGSKA (reference sequence). This CDR3 contains 15 residues.

This chain links TRBV5-1 with TRBJ2-2; TCRdb's assignment of TRBD2 cannot be checked, as there is no DNA. The CDR3 covers 15 residues. CDR1 and CDR2 (germline): SGHRS, YFSETQ. CDR3 residues: CASSLVQGGAGELFF.

The chain links TRBV28 to TRBJ2-3. Looked up from germline, CDR1 is MDHEN and CDR2 is SYDVKM. The CDR3 totals 12 residues. This chain's CDR3 is CASRYRTDTQYF.

This chain joins TRBV20-1 and TRBJ2-1; lacking DNA, the TRBD1 call made by TCRdb goes unchecked. Per the germline V gene, CDR1 is DFQATT and CDR2 is SNEGSKA (reference sequence). The CDR3 contains 16 residues. The CDR3 here is CSARITGQPLYNEQFF.